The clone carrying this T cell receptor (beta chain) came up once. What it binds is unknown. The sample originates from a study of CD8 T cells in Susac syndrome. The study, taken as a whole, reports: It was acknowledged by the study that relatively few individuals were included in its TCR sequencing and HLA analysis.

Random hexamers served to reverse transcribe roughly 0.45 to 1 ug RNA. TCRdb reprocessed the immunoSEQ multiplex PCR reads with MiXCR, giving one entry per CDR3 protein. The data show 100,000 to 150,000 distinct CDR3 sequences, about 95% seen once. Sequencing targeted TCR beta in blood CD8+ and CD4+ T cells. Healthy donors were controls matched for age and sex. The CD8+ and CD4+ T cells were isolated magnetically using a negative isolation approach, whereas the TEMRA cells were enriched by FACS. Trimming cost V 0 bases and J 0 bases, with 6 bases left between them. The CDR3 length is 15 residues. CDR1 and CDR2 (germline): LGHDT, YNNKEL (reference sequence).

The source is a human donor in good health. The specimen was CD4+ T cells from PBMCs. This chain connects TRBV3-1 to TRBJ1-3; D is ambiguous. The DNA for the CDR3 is TGTGCCAGCAGCCAAGAGTTGGTCTCTGGAAACACCATATATTTT. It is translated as CASSQELVSGNTIYF.